This TCR beta chain was recovered during a study of OX40 agonist ivuxolimab in advanced cancers. Study-wide results and limits: Low levels of normalized T-cell clonal expansion also appeared in some nonresponders. Expanded clones were, on average, more numerous among CD8+ T cells than CD4+. At doses 0.1 to 3.0 mg/kg, CD4+ and CD8+ clones expanded.

Repertoires were generated with immunoSEQ multiplex PCR, while TCRdb's copy carries only in-frame clones and drops some. The table shows 50,000 to 65,000 clones, with over 75% occurring only once. CDR1 and CDR2 (germline): MGHRA, YSYEKL. The CDR3 consists of 16 residues. The V and J ends lost 2 bases and 4 bases respectively, with 17 bases between them. Turning to this clone: What it recognizes is unknown.

The sequenced sample was CD4+ or CD8+ T cells sorted from blood, obtained in a trial of the OX40 agonist ivuxolimab. The chain recombines TRBV4-1 with TRBJ2-5; D unresolved. This TCR was recovered from an adult with an advanced solid tumor such as melanoma, head and neck, liver or kidney cancer. The CDR3 is CASSQTPTIRGETQYF. Written as DNA, the CDR3 is TGCGCCAGCAGCCAAACGCCGACAATTAGAGGAGAGACCCAGTACTTC.